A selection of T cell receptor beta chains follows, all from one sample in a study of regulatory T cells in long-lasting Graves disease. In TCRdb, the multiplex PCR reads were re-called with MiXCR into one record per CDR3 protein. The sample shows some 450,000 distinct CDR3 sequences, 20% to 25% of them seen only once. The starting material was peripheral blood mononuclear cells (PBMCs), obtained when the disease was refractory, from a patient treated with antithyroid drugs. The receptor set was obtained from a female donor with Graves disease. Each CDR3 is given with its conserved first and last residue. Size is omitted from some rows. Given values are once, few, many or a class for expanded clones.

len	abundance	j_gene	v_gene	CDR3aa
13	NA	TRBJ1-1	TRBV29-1	CSAQLPANTEAFF
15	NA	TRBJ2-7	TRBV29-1	CSVSIGTGGTYEQYF
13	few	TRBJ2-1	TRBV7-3	CASQGSSSNEQFF
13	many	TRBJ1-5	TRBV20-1	CSATLAVNQPQHF
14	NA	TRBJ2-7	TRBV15	CATGREKSSYEQYF
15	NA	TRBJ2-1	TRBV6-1	CASSGQPSSSDEQFF
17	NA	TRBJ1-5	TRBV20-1	CSARDFQGTDSNQPQHF
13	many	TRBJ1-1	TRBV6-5	CASSYATGNEAFF
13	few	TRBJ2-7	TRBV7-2	CASGSGGPYEQYF
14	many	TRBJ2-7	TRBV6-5	CASSFRDTTYEQYF
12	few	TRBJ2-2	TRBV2	CASSGGIGELFF
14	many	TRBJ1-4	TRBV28	CASSLEGTGLLSVF
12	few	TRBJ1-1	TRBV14	CASNQGHSEAFF
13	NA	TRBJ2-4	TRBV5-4	CASSLSEGAIQYF
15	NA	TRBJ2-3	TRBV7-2	CASSTGQGPTDTQYF
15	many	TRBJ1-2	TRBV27	CASRPLGGTAYGYTF
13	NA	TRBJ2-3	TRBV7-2	CASTLGLTDTQYF
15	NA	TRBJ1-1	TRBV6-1	CASSPTQGGFTEAFF
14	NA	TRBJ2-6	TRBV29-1	CSVSPGSGANVLTF
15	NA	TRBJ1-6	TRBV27	CASSEPPLDNSPLHF
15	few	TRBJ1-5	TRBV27	CASSTGTASNQPQHF
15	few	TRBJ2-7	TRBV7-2	CASSLALSGDYEQYF
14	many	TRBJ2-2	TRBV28	CASRRTKATGELFF
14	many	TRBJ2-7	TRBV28	CASSLAGGPGEQYF
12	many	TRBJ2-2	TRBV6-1	CASSPQGGELFF
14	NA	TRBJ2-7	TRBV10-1	CASSAQTPPKEQYF
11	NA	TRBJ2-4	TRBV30	CAWRTGNIQYF
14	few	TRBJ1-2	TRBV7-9	CASSPAVLNYGYTF
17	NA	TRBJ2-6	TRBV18	CASSFPGQGPWANVLTF
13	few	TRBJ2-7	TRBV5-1	CASGNSGPYEQYF
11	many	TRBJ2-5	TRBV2	CASSDKRTQYF
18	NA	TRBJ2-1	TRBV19	CASSIGREGSLYRNEQFF
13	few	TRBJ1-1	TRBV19	CASIMRGNTEAFF
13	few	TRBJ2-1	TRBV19	CASRPGMSRVQFF
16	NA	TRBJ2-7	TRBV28	CASSKTRDRRAYEQYF
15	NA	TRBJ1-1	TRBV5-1	CASSLARGLNTEAFF
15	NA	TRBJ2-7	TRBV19	CASSTIGLGSYEQYF
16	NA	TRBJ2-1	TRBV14	CASSQDLLAGANEQFF
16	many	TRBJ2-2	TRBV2	CASSDFLVANTGELFF
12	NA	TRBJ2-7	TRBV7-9	CAKRDMTYEQYF
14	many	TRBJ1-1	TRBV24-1	CATSDFYRVTEAFF
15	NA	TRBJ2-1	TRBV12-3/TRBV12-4	CASSLVESSYNEQFF
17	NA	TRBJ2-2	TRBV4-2	CASSQHPGLAGGGELFF
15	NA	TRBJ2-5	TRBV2	CASLGLAGVGETQYF
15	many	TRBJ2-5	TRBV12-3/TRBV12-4	CASSFGAGVGETQYF
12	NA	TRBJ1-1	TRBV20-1	CSATRVGTEAFF
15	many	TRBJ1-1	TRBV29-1	CSVEEHRVTNTEAFF
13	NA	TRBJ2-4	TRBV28	CASSFDGKNIQYF
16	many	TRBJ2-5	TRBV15	CATSGPITGGRETQYF
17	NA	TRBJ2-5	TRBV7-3	CASSLDGISGRRKTQYF
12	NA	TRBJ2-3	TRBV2	CASSGGQDTQYF
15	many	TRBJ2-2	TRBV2	CANSEGREDTGELFF